The source of this TCR beta chain is a study of blood T cell repertoires in COVID-19 (TCRdb year 2020). Notes on the research overall: Samples from collaborators originated in the United States, Italy and Spain and spanned both the acute and convalescent phases of COVID-19. The material from the prospective study consisted of cDNA or gDNA derived from T cells, B-cell-depleted T cells, or PBMCs. Subjects who had been exposed to COVID-19, were actively infected with it, or had recovered from it provided the deeply sampled blood TCRbeta repertoires that made up the dataset. The repertoires were released in a freely available public database intended as a resource for research on the immune response to SARS-CoV-2. Samples came from the ongoing ImmuneRACE study (first 160 participants) plus 1,254 subjects from 6 global collaborators. Sample metadata almost always included a de-identified subject ID, COVID-19 status, age in years and sex. HLA class I and class II types, where available, came from metadata supplied by the sample provider rather than from assay-based typing.

TCRbeta CDR3 regions were amplified from genomic DNA by means of the immunoSEQ Assay, a bias-controlled multiplex PCR. The original methods were these. Within the assay, amplification of reference gene primers was used to estimate how many nucleated cells each sample contained. Sequence reads were collapsed and filtered to measure the absolute abundance of every unique TCRbeta CDR3 rearrangement. For each sample, productive Simpson clonality was calculated by taking the square root of Simpson's diversity index across productive rearrangements. TCRdb stores this immuneACCESS table with in-frame sequences only. Part of the clones is absent; in the studies checked, under half of the shortfall reflects unresolved V genes, and no reason is known for the rest. Clonal size and the V and J genes are those of that table, whereas D and trimming came from the DNA. The sample data list some 160,000 clones, and 65% to 90% of these were observed just once. 1.5% to 1.7% of the sample lies in the top ten.

General study outcomes and caveats: How much clinical and demographic metadata was included differed by source and by participant, and the metadata was provided uncurated.

With respect to this clone: Its binding antigen is unknown. Base qualities are missing; no much larger clone stands one base away.

Whole blood was collected in K2EDTA tubes by collaborating institutions according to the institutions' own protocols. For TCRbeta analysis, collaborators shipped samples as frozen whole blood, isolated PBMCs, or DNA extracted from either of those sample types. The germline V end is reduced by 2 bases and the J end by 3 bases; junction bases left unmatched: 2. The CDR3 contains 14 residues, cysteine and phenylalanine counted. Left in the record is the CDR3 DNA by itself, 42 bases read in frame from the first base. For CDR1 and CDR2, the germline V gene lists SGHTA and FQGTGA. Input material: peripheral blood. The clonotype was recovered from a human donor in a cohort sampled during active COVID-19. The chain joins TRBV7-3 to TRBJ1-1; a stretch of 8 junction bases matches TRBD1. The CDR3 protein sequence reads: CASSLQGADTEAFF. The nucleotides are TGTGCCAGCAGCTTACAGGGGGCTGACACTGAAGCTTTCTTT.